This TCR beta chain was identified in a study of blood T cell repertoires in COVID-19. Clones were read by immunoSEQ multiplex PCR, and TCRdb kept only the in-frame ones, dropping some. The sample holds some 73,000 clones; roughly 84% are singletons and the top ten take 28%. The CDR3 has 17 amino acids. V lost 1 base and J lost 4; bases outside the gene matches: 8. Germline CDR1 is SGHAT and CDR2 is FQNNGV. This sequence was found in a human donor in a cohort sampled during active COVID-19. V gene TRBV11-2 combines with J gene TRBJ2-1; 9 bases match TRBD1. The sequenced material came from peripheral blood. CDR3 DNA: TGTGCCAGCAGCTTAGGTGCGGGACAGGGACCTTACAATGAGCAGTTCTTC. Its protein is CASSLGAGQGPYNEQFF.